The source of this T cell receptor beta chain is a study of cytomegalovirus exposure and HLA in healthy donors. Study-wide results and limits: TCR association rates varied by HLA locus in a later analysis, with DRB1 highest and HLA-C lowest. In a later analysis, HLA-associated beta chains showed higher expansion and lower generation probabilities than comparable chains. Trimming of TCR beta V- and J-genes showed a link, identified in a later analysis, to a missense DCLRE1C variant.

In the PCR, 60 Vbeta and 13 Jbeta primers were used. Produced via immunoSEQ multiplex PCR; TCRdb's table is partial and in-frame only. The table has 130,000 or so clones, about 82% seen once. The V gene's germline CDR1 is SGHDT and CDR2 YYEEEE. This CDR3 region has 11 residues. Remarks on this clone: Its specificity is unknown. The junction departs from germline at one end; a sequencing error may be responsible.

Though nominally healthy at sampling, donors likely had unrecorded immune exposures. The chain has TRBV5-6 and TRBJ2-5, with D perhaps matching TRBD2 (5 bases). The sequenced sample was PBMCs. The TCR was taken from a man aged 25-40 years in good health and CMV-seronegative. CDR3 nucleotides: TGTGCCAGCAGCAAGAGGTCACGGGAACACTTC. As protein: CASSKRSREHF.